This T cell receptor beta chain was sequenced in a study of shared clonotypes between healthy human individuals. V shed 0 bases, J shed 2 bases, and the junction held 5 bases outside the gene matches. The CDR3 covers 17 residues. Germline CDR1 reads SGDLS; CDR2 reads YYNGEE. Method: immunoSEQ multiplex PCR; TCRdb's copy keeps in-frame clones and lacks some. The sample consists of about 690,000 clones, 90% of them appearing once. The sequence was obtained from a young man in good health. Some clones in this sample may be carry-over from other donors' samples. Sequencing input: memory CD8+ T cells from PBMCs. Subset meaning: CD45RO+ cells pooled with CCR7-negative TemRA cells. The rearrangement links TRBV9 to TRBJ2-1; 10 nucleotides align to TRBD2. The CDR3 DNA reads as TGTGCCAGCAGCGTAGCTCGAGGACTAGCGGCCTACAATGAGCAGTTCTTC. Translation gives CASSVARGLAAYNEQFF.